This T cell receptor (beta chain) was profiled in a study of tumor and adjacent non-tumor tissue in lung cancer. Overall study: Histology: 12 adenocarcinoma, a couple of squamous cell carcinoma, 1 small cell lung cancer.

RNA was extracted from bulk tissue without any cell sorting. A modified ARM-PCR protocol with three rounds of nested PCR amplified TCRbeta. TCRdb re-derived calls from the multiplex PCR reads in MiXCR, one entry per CDR3 protein. The repertoire holds some 84,000 distinct CDR3 sequences, with roughly two thirds as singletons. CDR1 is SGHAT, CDR2 FQNNGV, per germline. The CDR3 has 15 residues. The V end was cut by 5 bases, the J end by 1 base, with 12 bases between. The origin of this receptor is a man in his sixties or seventies with non-small cell lung cancer. The chain is built from TRBV11-2 and TRBJ2-4; TRBD1 is a possible D gene (5 bases). The material sequenced was lung tumor tissue. CDR3 nucleotide sequence: TGTGCCAGCAGCACCGAAGGGGCTGCCAAAAACATTCAGTACTTC. Amino acids: CASSTEGAAKNIQYF.